Listed here are 6 T cell receptor beta chains from one sample, sequenced in a study of cytomegalovirus exposure and HLA in healthy donors. The PCR employed 60 Vbeta primers together with 13 Jbeta primers. Here immunoSEQ multiplex PCR was the method, and the copy in TCRdb shows in-frame clones only, minus some. The data hold some 170,000 clones, with approximately 79% observed a single time. Sample: PBMCs. Receptors originate from a man aged 40-49 years in good health and CMV-seropositive.

The chain recombines TRBV5-1 with TRBJ2-3; 7 nucleotides agree with TRBD2. The CDR3 contains 15 residues. The junction had 1 base not matched to a gene; V was cut back by 0 bases and J by 0 bases. Germline assignment: CDR1 SGHRS and CDR2 YFSETQ. DNA of the CDR3: TGCGCCAGCAGCTTGGGCGGGAGTAGCACAGATACGCAGTATTTT. Translating gives CASSLGGSSTDTQYF.

This rearrangement joins TRBV7-2 to TRBJ2-7, with 8 bases identical to TRBD1. The CDR3 runs to 15 residues. V lost 1 base, J lost 1 base, and 3 bases stayed unmatched. Germline V lookup: CDR1 SGHTA, CDR2 FQGNSA. The CDR3 region has the DNA TGTGCCAGCAGCTTAGTCGGACAGGGTTCCTACGAGCAGTACTTC. This translates into CASSLVGQGSYEQYF.

The genes are TRBV11-2 and TRBJ1-5; 8 bases agree with TRBD1. This CDR3 spans 14 amino acids. CDR1 is SGHAT and CDR2 is FQNNGV in the germline V gene. Germline trimming cut 6 bases from V and 7 bases from J; bases unmatched to any gene: 8. CDR3 residues: CASSWGQAGQPQHF. CDR3 nucleotides: TGTGCCAGCAGTTGGGGACAGGCGGGGCAGCCCCAGCATTTT.

V is TRBV2 and J is TRBJ1-6, with 8 bases aligning to TRBD1. V lost 6 bases to trimming and J lost 4 bases; unmatched junction nucleotides: 5. Germline V CDR1 and CDR2: SNHLY, FYNNEI. The CDR3 is made up of 15 amino acids. CDR3 in DNA: TGTGCCAGCAGCCTGACAGGGGATTATAATTCACCCCTCCACTTT. It yields the protein CASSLTGDYNSPLHF.

The chain combines TRBV5-1 with TRBJ2-1; 12 bases agree with TRBD2. CDR3 length equals 15 residues. Per the germline V gene, CDR1 is SGHRS and CDR2 is YFSETQ. V shed 4 bases and J 4 bases; nucleotides not matched to a gene: 3. CDR3 coding DNA: TGCGCCAGCAGCCCGACTAGCGGGAGTTACAATGAGCAGTTCTTC. It translates to CASSPTSGSYNEQFF.

V is TRBV5-1 and J is TRBJ2-7; maybe TRBD1 (6 bases). This CDR3 is 17 amino acids long. V dropped 0 bases and J dropped 5 bases, with 21 bases sitting between them. Germline CDR1 is SGHRS and CDR2 is YFSETQ. CDR3 in DNA: TGCGCCAGCAGCTTGGCTGTACTCCGGACCGGGACAAACGAGCAGTACTTC. Translating gives CASSLAVLRTGTNEQYF.